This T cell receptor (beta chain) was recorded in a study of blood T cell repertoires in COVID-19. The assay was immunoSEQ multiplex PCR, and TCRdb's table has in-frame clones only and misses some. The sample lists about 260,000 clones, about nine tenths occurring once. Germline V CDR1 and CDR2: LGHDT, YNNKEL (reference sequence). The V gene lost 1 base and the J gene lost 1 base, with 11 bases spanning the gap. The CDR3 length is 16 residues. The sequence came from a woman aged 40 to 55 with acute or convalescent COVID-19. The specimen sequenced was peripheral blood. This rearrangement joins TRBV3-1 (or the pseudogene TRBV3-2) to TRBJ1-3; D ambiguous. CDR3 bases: TGTGCCAGCAGCCAAGTAACCCTCGGGTCTGGAAACACCATATATTTT. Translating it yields CASSQVTLGSGNTIYF.